This entry concerns a single T cell receptor beta chain. The antigen is not known. Authors of the study amplified TCR beta CDR3 regions from RNA transcripts. When the TCR CDR3 underwent first-round RT-PCR, the HTBI primer set was used. TCRdb processed the multiplex PCR reads anew with MiXCR; each CDR3 protein has one entry. The sample lists 550,000 to 700,000 distinct CDR3 sequences; roughly 50% were seen once. The data were obtained in a study of T cells in Graves' hyperthyroidism and ophthalmopathy. General study points: The majority of expanded thyroid clonotypes above 0.001 also appeared in blood.

V lost 6 bases and J 6 bases, leaving 27 bases between the germline ends. Germline-derived CDR1 and CDR2 are LNHDA and SQIVND (reference sequence). The CDR3 has 19 amino acids. Source material: peripheral blood or thyroid tissue (not recorded which). The gene calls are TRBV19 and TRBJ1-6; tentative D call: TRBD1 (5 bases). The clonotype comes from an adult woman with Graves' disease, either hyperthyroidism or ophthalmopathy (not recorded which). CDR3 sequence reads: CASSPPGDASSGINSPLHF. CDR3 sequence (DNA): TGTGCCAGTAGCCCCCCCGGGGACGCGTCCAGTGGGATTAATTCACCCCTCCACTTT.